Listed below are T cell receptor beta chains from one sample, sequenced in a study of CD4 T cells in relation to SARS-CoV-2 and coronaviruses. Assay: immunoSEQ multiplex PCR; the TCRdb copy retains only in-frame clones and omits some. This table has about 37,000 clones, 70% to 90% appearing once. The source material was memory CD4+ T cells from PBMCs. Receptors were obtained from an adult with COVID-19. The CDR3 runs from the conserved cysteine through the conserved F or W. The D gene is left open where the match is weak. For some rows the clone size is stated as once, few or many, or as a class when expanded; others skip it.

v_call	clone_size	j_call	d_call	cdr3_nt	cdr3_aa
TRBV28	.	TRBJ2-7	.	TGTGCCAGCAGTCACGGGACTGTACCCTACGAGCAGTACTTC	CASSHGTVPYEQYF
TRBV5-1	.	TRBJ1-3	.	TGCGCCAGCAGCAACGGACAGATAGGAAACACCATATATTTT	CASSNGQIGNTIYF
TRBV18	.	TRBJ2-7	.	TGTGCCAGCTCACTCTCTGGGGTTTCCTACGAGCAGTACTTC	CASSLSGVSYEQYF
TRBV6-1	.	TRBJ2-1	.	TGTGCCAGCAGTGAACGGGGGAATGAGCAGTTCTTC	CASSERGNEQFF
TRBV6-5	.	TRBJ1-3	.	TGTGCCATTCGTCCGGGGTTCTTCTCTGGAAACACCATATATTTT	CAIRPGFFSGNTIYF
TRBV11-2	.	TRBJ2-3	TRBD2	TGTGCCAGCAGCTCCGGACTAGCGGGGGCAACAGATACGCAGTATTTT	CASSSGLAGATDTQYF
TRBV11-2	.	TRBJ1-4	.	TGTGCCAGCAGCTCTCAAAACCCAGGGTCTGAAAAACTGTTTTTT	CASSSQNPGSEKLFF
TRBV5-1	.	TRBJ2-7	TRBD1	TGCGCCAGCAGCTTTTCGTTCAGGGGGCTGAACGAGCAGTACTTC	CASSFSFRGLNEQYF
TRBV7-2	.	TRBJ2-7	.	TGTGCCAGCACCGGACTTTTTAGTCCTGGCGAGCAGTACTTC	CASTGLFSPGEQYF
TRBV6-5	few	TRBJ1-6	.	TGTGCCACCTGGGACGTTTACTATAATTCACCCCTCCACTTT	CATWDVYYNSPLHF
TRBV28	.	TRBJ1-1	.	TGTGCCAGCAGTGCTAGCACTGAAGCTTTCTTT	CASSASTEAFF
TRBV6-5	once	TRBJ1-2	TRBD1	TGTGCCAGCAGTTACTCCAGGGGGCGTATCTATGGCTACACCTTC	CASSYSRGRIYGYTF
TRBV7-2	.	TRBJ2-5	TRBD2	TGTGCCAGCAGCGTGGGGGGGGACGAGACCCAGTACTTC	CASSVGGDETQYF
TRBV6-5	.	TRBJ2-7	.	TGTGCCAGCAGAAATAAAAACGAGCAGTACTTC	CASRNKNEQYF
TRBV4-1	.	TRBJ2-3	TRBD1	TGCGCCAGCAGCCAAGCGACAGGGGTCACAGATACGCAGTATTTT	CASSQATGVTDTQYF
TRBV6-5	.	TRBJ2-3	TRBD2	TGTGCCATGCGCACTAGCGGGGTAAATACGCAGTATTTT	CAMRTSGVNTQYF
TRBV7-8	.	TRBJ1-1	TRBD1	TGTGCCAGCAGCTTAGTGGGGACAGGGGGGAACACTGAAGCTTTCTTT	CASSLVGTGGNTEAFF
TRBV6-4	.	TRBJ1-3	.	TGTGCCAGCAGTGACCAGGCTCCAAACCACTCTGGAAACACCATATATTTT	CASSDQAPNHSGNTIYF
TRBV7-8	.	TRBJ2-3	TRBD2	TGTGCCAGCAGCCCAAGACTAGCGGGGGGGCCAGATACGCAGTATTTT	CASSPRLAGGPDTQYF
TRBV5-6	.	TRBJ1-1	.	TGTGCCAGCAGCCCGTTGAACCAGCCGGAGTCGAAAGCTTTCTTT	CASSPLNQPESKAFF
TRBV5-1	.	TRBJ2-3	TRBD2	TGCGCCAGCAGCTCCCGGACTAGCGGGGGGGCCAGCACAGATACGCAGTATTTT	CASSSRTSGGASTDTQYF
TRBV6-5	.	TRBJ2-3	.	TGTGCCAGCGTCTGGGAGCGGAACACAGATACGCAGTATTTT	CASVWERNTDTQYF
TRBV7-2	.	TRBJ2-5	.	TGTGCCAGCAGCTTAGCGGGGGGGCCAGAGACCCAGTACTTC	CASSLAGGPETQYF
TRBV7-3	.	TRBJ2-4	.	TGTGCCAGCAGGGGGGGACAACTTATCCTAGCCAAAAACATTCAGTACTTC	CASRGGQLILAKNIQYF
TRBV7-2	once	TRBJ2-3	TRBD2	TGTGCCAGCAGCTTCTTCGCCAGCGGGGGAAGTACAGATACGCAGTATTTT	CASSFFASGGSTDTQYF
TRBV29-1	.	TRBJ2-1	TRBD1	TGCAGCGTCTTAGGACAGGGAGGGCAGTTCTTC	CSVLGQGGQFF
TRBV6-1	.	TRBJ2-1	TRBD2	TGTGCCAGCAGTGAAGCCTCCTACCGGGGGGGCCGGGAGCAGTTCTTC	CASSEASYRGGREQFF
TRBV27	.	TRBJ2-5	.	TGTGCCAGCAGTTCACCCCCCCTTAGGACACGACTGCGGCAAGAGACCCAGTACTTC	CASSSPPLRTRLRQETQYF
TRBV9	.	TRBJ1-5	.	TGTGCCAGACCCGAGGGGGATCAGCCCCAGCATTTT	CARPEGDQPQHF
TRBV28	.	TRBJ1-1	.	TGTGCCAGCAGTTTATACGGGGGGGACACTGAAGCTTTCTTT	CASSLYGGDTEAFF
TRBV14	.	TRBJ1-2	.	TGTGCCAGCAGCCAAGTTAAGGGAGCTAACTATGGCTACACCTTC	CASSQVKGANYGYTF
TRBV5-1	.	TRBJ2-1	.	TGCGCCAGCAGCTTGGTTGACAGTAACAATGAGCAGTTCTTC	CASSLVDSNNEQFF
TRBV5-5	.	TRBJ1-6	TRBD1	TGTGCCAGCAGCCCACAGGGGGCCGAGCGCTATAATTCACCCCTCCACTTT	CASSPQGAERYNSPLHF
TRBV5-1	few	TRBJ1-1	.	TGCGCCAGCAGCTCGCCCGGGACCCTGGGGTATCTGAACACTGAAGCTTTCTTT	CASSSPGTLGYLNTEAFF
TRBV5-1	.	TRBJ2-2	TRBD1	TGCGCCAGCAGCTGGGACAGCCGAGCCGGGGAGCTGTTTTTT	CASSWDSRAGELFF
TRBV30	.	TRBJ1-6	TRBD1	TGTGCCTGGAGTTCCGGGACAGTTAATTCACCCCTCCACTTT	CAWSSGTVNSPLHF
TRBV5-1	.	TRBJ1-1	.	TGCGCCAGCAGCTTGGGTGGGAGGGTGGCCACTGAAGCTTTCTTT	CASSLGGRVATEAFF
TRBV7-2	.	TRBJ1-2	TRBD1	TGTGCCAGCAGCTTAGTTGGGGAGACAGGGGGTAGGGCGGCTGGCTACACCTTC	CASSLVGETGGRAAGYTF
TRBV25-1	.	TRBJ2-3	.	TGTGCCAGCAGTGAATCTCCGGCAGGGAATTCAGATACGCAGTATTTT	CASSESPAGNSDTQYF
TRBV27	.	TRBJ2-2	TRBD1	TGTGCCAGCAGTTGGGGGACAGCAGGCGGGGAGCTGTTTTTT	CASSWGTAGGELFF
TRBV19	.	TRBJ2-1	TRBD2	TGTGCCAGTCTAGCGGGGTCTCGAAATGAGCAGTTCTTC	CASLAGSRNEQFF
TRBV6-1	.	TRBJ2-7	.	TGTGCCAGCAGTGAAGCACTTCCAAGCTCCTACGAGCAGTACTTC	CASSEALPSSYEQYF
TRBV9	once	TRBJ1-5	TRBD1	TGTGCCAGCAGCCCTTCGACAGGGGGCCATCAGCCCCAGCATTTT	CASSPSTGGHQPQHF
TRBV2	.	TRBJ1-1	.	TGTGCCAGCAAGGTGGGGTACACTGAAGCTTTCTTT	CASKVGYTEAFF
TRBV7-2	few	TRBJ2-2	TRBD1	TGTGCCAGCAGCCTTAGTACTACAGGGGCCGGGGAGCTGTTTTTT	CASSLSTTGAGELFF
TRBV5-1	once	TRBJ2-7	.	TGCGCCAGCACCTCAGGGGGGGACCCGGTCGAGCAGTACTTC	CASTSGGDPVEQYF
TRBV5-1	.	TRBJ1-2	.	TGCGCCAGCAGCTTGGAGGGCCGGAACTATGGCTACACCTTC	CASSLEGRNYGYTF
TRBV7-8	.	TRBJ2-7	.	TGTGCCAGCAGGCAATCCGGACAGATCTACGAGCAGTACTTC	CASRQSGQIYEQYF
TRBV12-1	.	TRBJ1-5	.	TGTGCCAGCATCGGGACCTATAATCAGCCCCAGCATTTT	CASIGTYNQPQHF
TRBV12-2	few	TRBJ1-2	.	TGTGCAAGTCGCTTACTGTCCCCGGGGGCAGGTGCCAACTATGGCTACACCTTC	CASRLLSPGAGANYGYTF
TRBV3-1/TRBV3-2	.	TRBJ1-2	.	TGTGCCAGCAGCCAAACTACAGGGCCCCTCTATGGCTACACCTTC	CASSQTTGPLYGYTF
TRBV30	.	TRBJ2-5	.	TGTGCCTGGAGCGATGGAGCGGCAAAGACCCAGTACTTC	CAWSDGAAKTQYF
TRBV6-2/TRBV6-3	.	TRBJ1-3	.	TGTGCCAGCAGTTACCCACGGGCGGCCTCTGGAAACACCATATATTTT	CASSYPRAASGNTIYF
TRBV10-3	.	TRBJ2-3	.	TGTGCCATCAGTGAGCGGTTCGCTAGCACAGATACGCAGTATTTT	CAISERFASTDTQYF